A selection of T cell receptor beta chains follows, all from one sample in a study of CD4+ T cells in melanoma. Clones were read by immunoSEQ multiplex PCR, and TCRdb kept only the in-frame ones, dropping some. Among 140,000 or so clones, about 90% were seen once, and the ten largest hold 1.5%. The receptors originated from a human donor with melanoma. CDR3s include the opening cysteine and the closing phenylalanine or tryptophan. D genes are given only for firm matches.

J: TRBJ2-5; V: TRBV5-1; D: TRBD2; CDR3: CASSLDPAGGRRETQYF
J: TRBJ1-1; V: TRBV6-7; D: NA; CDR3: CASSYSIDPEAFF
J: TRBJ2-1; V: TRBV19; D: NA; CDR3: CASSSLSVGSYNEQFF
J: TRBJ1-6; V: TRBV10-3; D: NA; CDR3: CAISEDRNSPLHF
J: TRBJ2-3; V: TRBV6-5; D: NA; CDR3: CASGRGNTQYF
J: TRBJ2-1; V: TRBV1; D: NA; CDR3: CTSSQDGLAGKSSYNEQFF
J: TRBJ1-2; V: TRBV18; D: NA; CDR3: CASSPVQGLNYGYTF
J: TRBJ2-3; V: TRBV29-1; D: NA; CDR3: CSVLAGDTQYF
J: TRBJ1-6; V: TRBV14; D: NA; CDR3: CASARGGGLNSPLHF
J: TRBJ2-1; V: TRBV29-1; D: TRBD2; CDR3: CSVGELAPNEQFF
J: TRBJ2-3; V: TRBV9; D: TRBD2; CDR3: CASSVASGEDTQYF
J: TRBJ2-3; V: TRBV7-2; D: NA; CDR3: CASSRGRRDTQYF
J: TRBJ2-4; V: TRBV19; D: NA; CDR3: CASSSTGAKNIQYF
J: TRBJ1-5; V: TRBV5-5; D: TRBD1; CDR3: CASSFSGTGNQPQHF
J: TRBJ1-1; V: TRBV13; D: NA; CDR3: CASSLDGGGTEAFF
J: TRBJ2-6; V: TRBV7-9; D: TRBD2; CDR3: CASSLGASSGFSGANVLTF
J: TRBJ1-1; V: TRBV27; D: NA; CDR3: CASSSPPGVKTEAFF
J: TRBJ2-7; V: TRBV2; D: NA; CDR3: CASSVERVGTVEQYF
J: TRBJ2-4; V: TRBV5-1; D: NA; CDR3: CASSLTGIAKNIQYF
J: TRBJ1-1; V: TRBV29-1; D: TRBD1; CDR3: CSVGDRGNTEAFF
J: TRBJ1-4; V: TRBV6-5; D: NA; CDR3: CASSYRVSTNEKLFF
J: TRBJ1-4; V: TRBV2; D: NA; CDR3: CASSERSGSEKLFF